Shown below are 17 T cell receptor beta chains from a single sample sequenced in a study of blood T cell repertoires in COVID-19 (TCRdb year 2020). Receptors were amplified or captured by the immunoSEQ multiplex PCR assay. TCRdb's version of the immuneACCESS table is confined to in-frame rearrangements and falls short of the full clone set. An unresolved V gene accounts for under half of the shortfall where checked; the remainder is of unknown origin. For this sample there are 120,000 to 150,000 clones; over 80% appear just once. Together, the top ten hold around 6.2% of the sample. The specimen was PBMCs or T cells enriched from blood (not recorded which). These receptors originate from a woman aged 40 to 50 who had recovered from COVID-19.

V and J are TRBV4-1 and TRBJ1-6; tentatively, D is TRBD1 (6 bases). Trimming took off 0 bases at V and 5 bases at J, with 11 bases between the two ends. This CDR3 is 16 amino acids long. CDR1 is MGHRA, CDR2 YSYEKL, per germline. In DNA, the CDR3 is TGCGCCAGCAGCCAAGATCCTCCAGGGGATAATTCACCCCTCCACTTT. Translating gives CASSQDPPGDNSPLHF.

The gene calls are TRBV6-5 and TRBJ1-4; tentatively, D is TRBD1 (5 bases). The CDR3 is 11 amino acids. V was shortened by 7 bases and J by 13 bases, with 13 bases between the two germline ends. Germline V gene lookup returns CDR1 MNHEY and CDR2 SVGAGI. The CDR3 bases are TGTGCCAGCATGGGGCCTTATAGACTGTTTTTT. Translated, it gives CASMGPYRLFF.

This sequence joins TRBV6-6 and TRBJ1-6; perhaps TRBD1 as D (5 bases). Germline assignment: CDR1 MNHNY and CDR2 SVGAGI (reference sequence). The CDR3 spans 12 residues. V gave up 6 bases and J gave up 9 bases, with 9 bases separating them. The CDR3 nucleotides read TGTGCCAGCAGAGCAGGGATTTCACCCCTCCACTTT. Translating gives CASRAGISPLHF.

The genes are TRBV18 and TRBJ2-7; no clear D. This CDR3 has 13 amino acids. The ends were cut back, 3 bases at V and 7 bases at J, with 13 bases in the middle. In germline, CDR1 is KGHSH, CDR2 LQKENI. DNA for the CDR3: TGTGCCAGCTCACCCTTCCCCCTCCAGGAGCAGTACTTC. Residues: CASSPFPLQEQYF.

CDR3 protein: CASSWTDTGELFF. The CDR3 DNA sequence: TGCGCCAGCAGCTGGACAGACACCGGGGAGCTGTTTTTT. The gene calls are TRBV5-1 and TRBJ2-2; D is possibly TRBD1 (6 bases). The V gene's germline CDR1 is SGHRS and CDR2 YFSETQ. This CDR3 has 13 residues. The V gene lost 3 bases and the J gene lost 3 bases, with 6 bases spanning the gap.

The chain has TRBV11-3 and TRBJ2-3, with 14 nucleotides matching TRBD2. The germline V gene encodes CDR1 SGHNT and CDR2 YENEEA. This CDR3 comprises 18 residues. V shed 1 base and J 3 bases; nucleotides not matched to a gene: 6. The CDR3 protein is CASSLGRLAGGLTDTQYF. For the CDR3, the DNA is TGTGCCAGCAGCTTAGGGAGACTAGCGGGGGGGCTGACAGATACGCAGTATTTT.

This chain connects TRBV9 to TRBJ1-2; 8 nucleotides agree with TRBD1. CDR3 length equals 13 residues. The V gene's germline CDR1 is SGDLS and CDR2 YYNGEE. Unmatched junction bases numbered 1, after V lost 3 bases and J lost 3 bases. The CDR3: CASSGTGYYGYTF. The DNA of the CDR3 is TGTGCCAGCAGCGGGACAGGGTACTATGGCTACACCTTC.

This clone was counted once. The CDR3 loop is CASSQDSRGGRNEQFF. The CDR3 DNA reads as TGTGCCAGCAGCCAAGATAGCCGGGGGGGCAGGAATGAGCAGTTCTTC. The genes are TRBV3-1 (or the pseudogene TRBV3-2) and TRBJ2-1; 8 nucleotides line up with TRBD2. Germline V gene data show CDR1 as LGHDT and CDR2 as YNNKEL (reference sequence). The CDR3 spans 16 residues. The V gene end was trimmed by 0 bases and the J gene end by 7 bases; junction bases not matched to a gene: 8.

J is TRBJ1-1 and V is TRBV27; 7 bases align to TRBD1. The CDR3 spans 19 residues. CDR1 MNHEY and CDR2 SMNVEV come from the germline V gene (reference sequence). Unmatched junction bases numbered 19, after V lost 6 bases and J lost 0 bases. CDR3 protein: CASRYIRGGRTDMNTEAFF. The CDR3 DNA reads as TGTGCCAGCAGATACATACGAGGGGGCCGTACTGATATGAACACTGAAGCTTTCTTT.

The CDR3 protein is CASSLVGQGSGYTF. The CDR3 DNA follows: TGTGCCAGTAGTCTCGTGGGACAGGGCTCTGGCTACACCTTC. The J gene is TRBJ1-2, the V gene TRBV19; 9 positions agree with TRBD1. Germline trimming cut 5 bases from V and 7 bases from J; bases unmatched to any gene: 8. CDR3 length: 14 amino acids. In germline, CDR1 is LNHDA, CDR2 SQIVND (reference sequence).

V gene TRBV2 combines with J gene TRBJ2-5; 9 bases are a match to TRBD1. The V segment lost 11 bases and the J segment 2 bases; nucleotides outside the gene matches: 9. The CDR3 is 14 amino acids. CDR1 and CDR2 from the germline V gene are SNHLY and FYNNEI. CDR3 nucleotide sequence: TGTGCCGGGGAGACAGGGGGTGGGCAAGAGACCCAGTACTTC. Protein: CAGETGGGQETQYF.

In this sample, this clone turned up a few times. The chain combines TRBV19 with TRBJ1-3; D might be TRBD1 (5 bases). V shed 6 bases and J shed 1 base, with 16 bases lying between them. Germline V CDR1 and CDR2: LNHDA, SQIVND (reference sequence). The CDR3 is 16 residues long. CDR3 sequence: CASSNDSPLSGNTIYF. The CDR3 DNA follows: TGTGCCAGTAGCAATGACAGTCCCCTGTCTGGAAACACCATATATTTT.

The chain combines TRBV30 with TRBJ1-1; D not resolved. CDR3 length equals 13 residues. Germline values: CDR1 GTSNPN, CDR2 SVGIG (reference sequence). Trimming removed 3 bases from V and 5 bases from J, with 13 bases in between. The DNA of the CDR3 is TGTGCCTGGAGCCACCCGGGAAGGACTGAAGCTTTCTTT. As protein: CAWSHPGRTEAFF.

The genes are TRBV4-1 and TRBJ2-5; 10 bases map to TRBD2. Germline CDR1 and CDR2: MGHRA and YSYEKL. This CDR3 spans 16 amino acids. With V trimmed by 4 bases and J by 2 bases, 7 bases remained unmatched. The CDR3 sequence is CASSPPSGGPQETQYF. CDR3 DNA: TGCGCCAGCAGCCCTCCTAGCGGGGGACCTCAAGAGACCCAGTACTTC.

The J gene is TRBJ1-1, the V gene TRBV10-3; D remains ambiguous. The germline V and J ends were trimmed by 6 bases and 2 bases, with 10 bases remaining between them. Per germline, CDR1 ENHRY and CDR2 SYGVKD. CDR3 length: 13 residues. The CDR3 DNA reads TGTGCCATCAGCGACACTTTTAACACTGAAGCTTTCTTT. Protein product: CAISDTFNTEAFF.

The gene calls are TRBV3-1 (or the pseudogene TRBV3-2) and TRBJ2-7; 10 nucleotides align to TRBD2. The V gene end was trimmed by 3 bases and the J gene end by 0 bases; junction bases not matched to a gene: 2. This CDR3 spans 15 amino acids. Germline assignment: CDR1 LGHDT and CDR2 YNNKEL (reference sequence). CDR3 loop: CASSQEREGSYEQYF. The DNA for the CDR3 is TGTGCCAGCAGCCAGGAGCGGGAGGGCTCCTACGAGCAGTACTTC.

This sequence joins TRBV6-4 and TRBJ2-2; 12 bases are shared with TRBD1. The CDR3 extends over 16 amino acids. V shed 6 bases and J 2 bases; nucleotides not matched to a gene: 4. Germline values: CDR1 MRHNA, CDR2 SNTAGT. This CDR3 reads CASSPGTGGNTGELFF. The CDR3 nucleotides are TGTGCCAGCAGCCCCGGGACAGGGGGCAACACCGGGGAGCTGTTTTTT.